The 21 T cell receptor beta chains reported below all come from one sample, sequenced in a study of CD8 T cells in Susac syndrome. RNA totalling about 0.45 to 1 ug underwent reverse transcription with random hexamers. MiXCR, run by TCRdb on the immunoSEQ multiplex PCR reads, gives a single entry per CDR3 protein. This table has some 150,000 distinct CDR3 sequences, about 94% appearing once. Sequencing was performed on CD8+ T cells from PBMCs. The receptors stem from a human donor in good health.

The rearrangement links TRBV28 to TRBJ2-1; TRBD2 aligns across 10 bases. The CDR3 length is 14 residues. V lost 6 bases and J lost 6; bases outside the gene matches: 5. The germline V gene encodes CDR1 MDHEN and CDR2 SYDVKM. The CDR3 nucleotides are TGTGCCAGCAGCCTAGCGGGAGAACCCAATGAGCAGTTCTTC. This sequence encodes CASSLAGEPNEQFF.

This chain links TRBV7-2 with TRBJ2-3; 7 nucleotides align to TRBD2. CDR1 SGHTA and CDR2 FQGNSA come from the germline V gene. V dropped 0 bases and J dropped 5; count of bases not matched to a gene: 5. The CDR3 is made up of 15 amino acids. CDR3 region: CASSLAGGPIDTQYF. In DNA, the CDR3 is TGTGCCAGCAGCTTAGCGGGAGGGCCGATAGATACGCAGTATTTT.

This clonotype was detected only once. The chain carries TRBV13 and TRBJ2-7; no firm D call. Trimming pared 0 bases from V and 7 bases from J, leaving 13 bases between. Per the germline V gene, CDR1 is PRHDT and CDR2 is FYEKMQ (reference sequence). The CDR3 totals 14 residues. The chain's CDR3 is CASSLGQRPTEQYF. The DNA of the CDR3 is TGTGCCAGCAGCTTAGGACAGAGACCCACGGAGCAGTACTTC.

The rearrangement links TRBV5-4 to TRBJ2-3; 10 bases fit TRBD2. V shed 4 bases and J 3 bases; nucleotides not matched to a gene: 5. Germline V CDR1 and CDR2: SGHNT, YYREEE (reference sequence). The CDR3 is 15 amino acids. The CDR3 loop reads CASSQLAGTTDTQYF. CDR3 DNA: TGTGCCAGCAGCCAACTAGCGGGGACGACAGATACGCAGTATTTT.

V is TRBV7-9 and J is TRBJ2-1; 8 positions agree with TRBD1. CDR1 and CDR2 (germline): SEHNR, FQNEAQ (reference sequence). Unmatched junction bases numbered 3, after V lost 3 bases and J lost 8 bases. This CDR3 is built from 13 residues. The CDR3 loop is CASSLDREHEQFF. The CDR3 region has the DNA TGTGCCAGCAGCTTGGACAGGGAACATGAGCAGTTCTTC.

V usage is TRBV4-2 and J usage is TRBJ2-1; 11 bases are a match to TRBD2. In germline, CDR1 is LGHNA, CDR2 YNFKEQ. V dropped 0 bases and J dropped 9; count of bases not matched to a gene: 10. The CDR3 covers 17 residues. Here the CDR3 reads CASSQESLAGGRGEQFF. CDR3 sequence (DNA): TGTGCCAGCAGCCAAGAAAGTCTAGCGGGAGGAAGAGGTGAGCAGTTCTTC.

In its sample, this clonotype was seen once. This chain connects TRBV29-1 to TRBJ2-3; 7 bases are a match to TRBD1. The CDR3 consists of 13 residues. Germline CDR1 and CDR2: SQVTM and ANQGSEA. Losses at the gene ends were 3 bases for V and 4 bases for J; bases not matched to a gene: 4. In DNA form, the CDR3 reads TGCAGCGTTGATCGGGACAGTTCAGATACGCAGTATTTT. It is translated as CSVDRDSSDTQYF.

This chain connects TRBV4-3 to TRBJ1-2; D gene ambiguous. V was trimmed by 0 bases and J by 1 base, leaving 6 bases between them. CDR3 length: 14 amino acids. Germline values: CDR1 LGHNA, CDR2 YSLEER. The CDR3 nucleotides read TGCGCCAGCAGCCAAGATCTGGGTAACTATGGCTACACCTTC. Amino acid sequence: CASSQDLGNYGYTF.

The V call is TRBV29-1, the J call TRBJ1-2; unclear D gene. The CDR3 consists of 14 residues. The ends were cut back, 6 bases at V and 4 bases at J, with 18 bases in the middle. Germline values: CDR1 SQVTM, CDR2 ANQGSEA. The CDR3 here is CSVWEGIPFYGYTF. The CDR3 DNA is TGCAGCGTCTGGGAAGGGATCCCGTTCTATGGCTACACCTTC.

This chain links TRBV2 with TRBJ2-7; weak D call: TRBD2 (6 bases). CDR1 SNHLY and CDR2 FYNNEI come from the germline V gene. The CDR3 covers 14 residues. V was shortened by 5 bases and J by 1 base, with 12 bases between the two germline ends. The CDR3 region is CASSLAYLSYEQYF. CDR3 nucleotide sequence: TGTGCCAGCAGTCTAGCGTACCTTTCCTACGAGCAGTACTTC.

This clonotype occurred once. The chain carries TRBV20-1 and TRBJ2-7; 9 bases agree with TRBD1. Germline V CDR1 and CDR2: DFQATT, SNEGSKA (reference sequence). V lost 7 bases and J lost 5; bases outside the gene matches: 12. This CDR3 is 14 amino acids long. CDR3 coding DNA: TGCAGTGGCGTCGGGGAACAGGGGGCCCACGAGCAGTACTTC. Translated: CSGVGEQGAHEQYF.

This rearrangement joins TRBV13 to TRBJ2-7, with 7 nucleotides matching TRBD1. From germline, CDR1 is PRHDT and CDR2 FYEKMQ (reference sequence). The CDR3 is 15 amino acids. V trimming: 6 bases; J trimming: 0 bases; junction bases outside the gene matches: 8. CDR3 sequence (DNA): TGTGCCAGCAGACAAGGACAGGTGAGCTCCTACGAGCAGTACTTC. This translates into CASRQGQVSSYEQYF.

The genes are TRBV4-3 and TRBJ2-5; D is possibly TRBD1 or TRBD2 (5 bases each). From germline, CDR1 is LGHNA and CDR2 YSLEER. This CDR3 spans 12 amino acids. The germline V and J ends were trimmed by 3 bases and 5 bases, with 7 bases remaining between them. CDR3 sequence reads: CASSHGTETQYF. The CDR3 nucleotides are TGCGCCAGCAGCCACGGGACGGAGACCCAGTACTTC.

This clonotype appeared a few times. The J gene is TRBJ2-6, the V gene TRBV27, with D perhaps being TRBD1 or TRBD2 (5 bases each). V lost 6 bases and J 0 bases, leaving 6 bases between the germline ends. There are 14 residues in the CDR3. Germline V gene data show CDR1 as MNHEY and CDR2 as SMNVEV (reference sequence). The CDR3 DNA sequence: TGTGCCAGCAGGGGGGACTCTGGGGCCAACGTCCTGACTTTC. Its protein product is CASRGDSGANVLTF. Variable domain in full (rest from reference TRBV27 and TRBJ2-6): EAQVTQNPRYLITVTGKKLTVTCSQNMNHEYMSWYRQDPGLGLRQIYYSMNVEVTDKGDVPEGYKVSRKEKRNFPLILESPSPNQTSLYFCASRGDSGANVLTFGAGSRLTVL.

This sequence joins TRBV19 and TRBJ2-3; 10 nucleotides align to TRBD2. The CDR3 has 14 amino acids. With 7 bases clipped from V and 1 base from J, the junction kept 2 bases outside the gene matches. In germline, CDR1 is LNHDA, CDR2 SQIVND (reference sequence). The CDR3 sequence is CASNLAGGTDTQYF. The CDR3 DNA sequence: TGTGCCAGTAACCTAGCGGGAGGCACAGATACGCAGTATTTT.

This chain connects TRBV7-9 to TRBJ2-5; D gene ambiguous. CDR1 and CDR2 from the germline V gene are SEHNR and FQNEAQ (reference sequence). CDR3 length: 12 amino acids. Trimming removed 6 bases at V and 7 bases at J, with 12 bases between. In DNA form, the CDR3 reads TGTGCCAGCAGTAATGTTGGGTCGACCCAGTACTTC. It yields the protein CASSNVGSTQYF.

CDR3 amino acids: CSAREGHEQFF. The CDR3 DNA sequence: TGCAGTGCTAGAGAGGGCCATGAGCAGTTCTTC. This chain uses TRBV20-1 with TRBJ2-1; D gene unclear. This CDR3 comprises 11 residues. V was clipped by 0 bases and J by 8 bases, with 5 bases between them. The germline CDR1 and CDR2 sequences are DFQATT and SNEGSKA (reference sequence).

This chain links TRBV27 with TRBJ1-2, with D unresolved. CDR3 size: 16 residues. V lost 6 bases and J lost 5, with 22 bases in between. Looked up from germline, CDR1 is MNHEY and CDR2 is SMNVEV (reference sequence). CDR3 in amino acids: CASRNTPVSLEYGYTF. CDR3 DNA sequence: TGTGCCAGCAGGAATACCCCCGTCAGCTTGGAATATGGCTACACCTTC.

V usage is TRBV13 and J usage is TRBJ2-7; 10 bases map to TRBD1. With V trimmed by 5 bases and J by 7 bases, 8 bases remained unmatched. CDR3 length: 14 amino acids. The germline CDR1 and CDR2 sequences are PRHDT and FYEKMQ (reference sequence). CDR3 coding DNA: TGTGCCAGCAGCGATAGGACAGGGGGAAGAGAGCAGTACTTC. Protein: CASSDRTGGREQYF.

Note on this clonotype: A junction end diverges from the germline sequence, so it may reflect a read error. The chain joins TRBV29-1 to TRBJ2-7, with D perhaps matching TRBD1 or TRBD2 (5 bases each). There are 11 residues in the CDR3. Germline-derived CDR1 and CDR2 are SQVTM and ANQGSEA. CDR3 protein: CSVDKGTERYF. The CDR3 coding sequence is TGCAGCGTCGACAAAGGGACGGAGCGGTACTTC.

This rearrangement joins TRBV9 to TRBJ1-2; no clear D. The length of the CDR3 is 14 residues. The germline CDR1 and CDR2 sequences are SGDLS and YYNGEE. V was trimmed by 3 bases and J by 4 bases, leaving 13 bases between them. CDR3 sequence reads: CASSAMGNPYGYTF. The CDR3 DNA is TGTGCCAGCAGCGCGATGGGGAACCCCTATGGCTACACCTTC.